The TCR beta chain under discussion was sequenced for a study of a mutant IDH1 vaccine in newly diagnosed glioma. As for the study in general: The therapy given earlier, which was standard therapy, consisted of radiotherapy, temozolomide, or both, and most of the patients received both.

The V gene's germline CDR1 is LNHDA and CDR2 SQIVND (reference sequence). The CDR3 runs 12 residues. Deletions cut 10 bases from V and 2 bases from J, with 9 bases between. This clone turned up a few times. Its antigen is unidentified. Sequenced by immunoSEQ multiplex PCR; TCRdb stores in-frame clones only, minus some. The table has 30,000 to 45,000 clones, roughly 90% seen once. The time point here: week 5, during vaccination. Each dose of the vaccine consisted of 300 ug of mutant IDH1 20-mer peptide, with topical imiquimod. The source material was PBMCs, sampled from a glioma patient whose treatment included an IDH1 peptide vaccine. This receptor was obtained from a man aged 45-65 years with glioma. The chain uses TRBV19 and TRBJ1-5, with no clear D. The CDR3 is CATRGGNQPQHF. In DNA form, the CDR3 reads TGTGCCACTCGGGGAGGCAATCAGCCCCAGCATTTT.